This TCR beta chain was identified in a study of blood T cell repertoires in COVID-19. Study-wide background: Sites across the United States, Italy and Spain contributed samples from acute and convalescent COVID-19. The cDNA or gDNA used as material had been derived from T cells, B-cell-depleted T cells, or PBMCs.

The germline V and J ends were trimmed by 9 bases and 0 bases, with 9 bases remaining between them. The CDR3 is 13 residues long. Original processing notes: Reference gene primer amplification gave estimated nucleated cell counts. The repertoire was sequenced with immunoSEQ multiplex PCR; TCRdb's copy has only in-frame clones and lacks some. V and J calls and clone size are copied from that table; D and trimming were computed from the DNA. Found here are roughly 190,000 clones, about 83% of them singletons; the top ten hold roughly 2.9%. Sequenced material: peripheral blood. The TCR sequence derives from a man over 45 with active or convalescent COVID-19. This chain links TRBV12-3 or TRBV12-4 with TRBJ2-4; D possibly corresponds to TRBD2 (5 bases). This CDR3 reads CASRGPAKNIQYF. The CDR3 DNA reads TGTGCCAGTCGAGGGCCAGCCAAAAACATTCAGTACTTC.